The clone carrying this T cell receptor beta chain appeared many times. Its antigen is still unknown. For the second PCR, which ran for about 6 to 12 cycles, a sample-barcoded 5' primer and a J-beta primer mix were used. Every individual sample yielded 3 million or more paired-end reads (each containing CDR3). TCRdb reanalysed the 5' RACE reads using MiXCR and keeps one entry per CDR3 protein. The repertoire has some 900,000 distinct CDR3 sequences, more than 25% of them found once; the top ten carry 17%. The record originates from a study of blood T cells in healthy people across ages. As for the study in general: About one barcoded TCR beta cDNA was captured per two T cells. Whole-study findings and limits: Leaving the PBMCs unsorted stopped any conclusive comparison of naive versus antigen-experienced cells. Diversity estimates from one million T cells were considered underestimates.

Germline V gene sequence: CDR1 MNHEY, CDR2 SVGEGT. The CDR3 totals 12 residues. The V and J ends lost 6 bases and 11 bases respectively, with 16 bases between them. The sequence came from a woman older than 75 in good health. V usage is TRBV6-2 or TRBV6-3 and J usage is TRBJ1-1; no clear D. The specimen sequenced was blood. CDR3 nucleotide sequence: TGTGCCAGCAGCCCCGTGAAAGGACCGGCTTTCTTT. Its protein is CASSPVKGPAFF.